Below, one TCR beta chain is given with its context. This clone is described as medium-sized (0.01 to 0.1%). Which antigen it targets is not known. Base quality data are lacking; no much larger clone is found one base away. These data are taken from a study of CD8+ T cells in alopecia areata (dated by TCRdb to the late 2010s). Study-level background: Treated patients were enrolled in an open-label pilot trial of oral tofacitinib at 5 to 10 mg twice daily for moderate-to-severe alopecia areata. Tofacitinib was administered for 6 to 18 months, and 6 months of follow-up off drug were then conducted to assess delayed response and recurrence. In treated patients, disease severity was measured using the SALT score, which gives the percentage of scalp surface area affected. In both human patients and the C3H/HeJ mouse model, the study applied high-throughput TCRbeta sequencing to look at T cell clonal expansion in alopecia areata. Human TCRbeta sequencing covered scalp tissue and sorted CD4+ and CD8+ peripheral blood T cells from patchy and totalis/universalis alopecia areata patients and healthy controls. Biopsies were taken from tofacitinib-treated patients at baseline and at 4 and 24 weeks of treatment, and a later scalp biopsy was taken in several of the tofacitinib-treated patients. Scalp clonality was compared across normal scalp (n=4), patchy alopecia areata scalp (n=8), and alopecia totalis/universalis scalp (n=8). RNA was obtained with the PAXgene miRNA kit for fixed scalp, the miRNeasy kit for PBMCs, and the RNeasy kit for mouse skin. TCRbeta CDR3 regions were amplified by immunoSEQ multiplex PCR using 35 Vbeta forward and 13 Jbeta reverse primers.

From the germline V gene (reference sequence), CDR1 is MNHEY and CDR2 is SMNVEV. The CDR3 runs 12 residues from the cysteine to the phenylalanine. CDR3 DNA only is kept here, 36 bases in frame from base 1. Between the V and J ends, shortened by 3 bases and 7 bases respectively, the junction contains 7 bases. Libraries were made using the immunoSEQ multiplex PCR assay. For TCR sequencing, RNA was extracted from every sample and reverse transcribed into cDNA to serve as template. SuperScript III was used to make first-strand cDNA, primed with a 2:1 mix of oligo-dT and random hexamers. Amplification bias was assessed with a synthetic immune receptor repertoire, and residual bias was removed computationally. The original pipeline was this. Raw reads were preprocessed to remove errors, and CDR3 was defined by IMGT conventions from the conserved cysteine to phenylalanine. Clonality was computed as 1 minus the Shannon entropy, with the entropy normalized by log2 of the number of productive unique TCRs. CD4 or CD8 identity of scalp clones was inferred by cross-referencing scalp TCRbeta sequences with sorted blood CD4 and CD8 repertoires. What TCRdb holds here is the immuneACCESS table cut down to in-frame rearrangements. Part of the clones is not present; checked against another copy, under half of the missing clones reflect an unresolved V gene, and the others are unexplained. V, J and clone size are those of that table, while D and trimming were read from the DNA. This sample comprises 90,000 to 120,000 clones, 65% to 85% of them detected only once. The ten largest clonotypes hold less than 30% of the sample.

Reading the label with the study, this specimen's time point is: 20 to 30 weeks on oral tofacitinib. The treatment or condition label corresponds to: oral pan-JAK inhibitor, 5-10 mg twice daily. Peripheral blood and lesional scalp punch biopsies were obtained from patients with alopecia areata. After PBMCs were isolated by density centrifugation and stained for CD3, CD4 and CD8, a FACSAria was used to sort CD4+ and CD8+ T cells. The study at large found these results: TCR sequences shared between patients were less clear than in mice, possibly partly because of HLA diversity in the patient population. Unlike mouse skin, where gammadelta T cells dominate, normal human skin contains resident alphabeta T cells that get sequenced too, which complicates analysis of the scalp TCR repertoire. Lesional scalp, especially in alopecia totalis/universalis, showed higher clonality and more expanded CD8+ clones than normal scalp, suggesting antigenic drive. Because the treated cohort was small and included a single nonresponder, larger studies are needed to assess links between baseline CD8+ expansion and response. With tofacitinib, both scalp clonality and the number of expanded CD8+ clones among the top 100 scalp clones went down significantly. Many expanded lesional clones were found to persist in scalp and blood during tofacitinib treatment, and relapse after treatment cessation may be partly explained by this persistence.

The rearranged chain carries TRBV27 and TRBJ2-1, with an unclear D gene assignment. This receptor was taken from a human donor with alopecia areata. The sequenced sample was CD8+ T cells sorted from blood, obtained at week 24, from a patient treated with tofacitinib. The bases are TGTGCCAGCAGTTTGTTGGGGAATGAGCAGTTCTTC. It translates as CASSLLGNEQFF.